Each of the 30 T cell receptor delta chains below was sequenced from the same sample in a study of gamma-delta T cells after stem cell transplantation. TCRdb applied CATT to the RT-PCR reads for clone calling. The table includes over 7,000 delta-chain clones, roughly 15% detected once. The sample was gamma-delta T cells. The receptors were sampled from a human donor. It is not recorded whose cells these are; they may come from a transplant donor.

This clone has just a few counts. The V gene is TRDV1, the J gene TRDJ1; no firm D call. Germline V gives CDR1 TSWWSYY, CDR2 QGS. V gave up 2 bases and J gave up 7 bases, with 20 bases separating them. This CDR3 is 16 amino acids long. CDR3 DNA sequence: TGTGCTCTTGGGGAATTCAGGTTCTTGAAGGGCGGTAAACTCATCTTT. This gives the protein CALGEFRFLKGGKLIF.

This rearrangement joins TRDV3 to TRDJ1, with 11 bases that match TRDD3. CDR3 length: 15 residues. V was pared by 1 base and J by 3 bases, with 7 bases of the junction left unmatched. Per the germline V gene, CDR1 is TVYSNPD and CDR2 is GDNSRS (reference sequence). The CDR3 bases are TGTGCCTTTACTGGGGGATACACACACTCCGATAAACTCATCTTT. Residues: CAFTGGYTHSDKLIF.

About this clone: A single base separates this from a much larger clone, so it may be a read error. CDR3 in DNA: TGTGCCTGTGACAGCTGGGGGATACGCGATAAACTCATCTTT. As protein: CACDSWGIRDKLIF. The V gene is TRDV2, the J gene TRDJ1, with 12 bases lining up with TRDD3. The germline V gene encodes CDR1 GEAIGNYY and CDR2 EKD. V trimming: 2 bases; J trimming: 4 bases; junction bases outside the gene matches: 1. CDR3 length equals 14 residues.

This clone was counted a single time. V and J are TRDV1 and TRDJ3, with D possibly TRDD3 on 6 matching bases. Germline CDR1 is TSWWSYY and CDR2 is QGS. The CDR3 is 21 amino acids. V was clipped by 4 bases and J by 0 bases, with 22 bases between them. The CDR3 sequence is CALGGSLPNGGGSWDTRQMFF. For the CDR3, the DNA is TGTGCTCTTGGGGGTTCCCTCCCTAATGGGGGCGGCTCCTGGGACACCCGACAGATGTTTTTC.

Remarks on this clone: A single base separates this from a much larger clone, so it may be a read error. The chain is built from TRDV2 and TRDJ1; a possible D gene is TRDD3 (6 bases). Germline-derived CDR1 and CDR2 are GEAIGNYY and EKD. CDR3 length: 13 amino acids. CDR3 sequence: CACGTGLWGKLIF. In DNA form, the CDR3 reads TGTGCCTGTGGCACCGGTCTCTGGGGTAAACTCATCTTT.

This clone was seen only a few times. In the same sample, other DNA sequences code for this CDR3. The chain recombines TRAV29/DV5 with TRDJ2; 10 nucleotides align to TRDD3. The J segment lost 0 bases and the V segment lost 0 bases, leaving 11 bases of the junction unmatched. Germline V gives CDR1 NSMFDY, CDR2 ISSIKDK. This CDR3 region has 19 residues. CDR3 region: CAASALFGGYSALTAQLFF. DNA of the CDR3: TGTGCAGCAAGCGCACTTTTTGGGGGATACTCAGCTTTGACAGCACAACTCTTCTTT.

This clone ranks as medium-sized. The V and J genes are TRDV1 and TRDJ1; D is perhaps TRDD3 (5 bases). The CDR3 runs to 16 residues. V was trimmed by 4 bases and J by 2 bases, leaving 17 bases between them. CDR1 is TSWWSYY and CDR2 is QGS in the germline V gene. The DNA for the CDR3 is TGTGCTCTTGGGGGAGTTCCGGGGTTGGGGACCGATAAACTCATCTTT. The encoded protein is CALGGVPGLGTDKLIF.

As for this clone: TCRdb's listed protein matches a much larger clone and diverges from this DNA's translation at residue 9, likely through a read error; the protein shown comes from the DNA. The rearrangement joins TRDV2 to TRDJ1; TRDD3 matches 9 bases. Germline V gives CDR1 GEAIGNYY, CDR2 EKD. The ends lost 0 bases at V and 1 base at J; junction bases unmatched: 5. The CDR3 consists of 16 residues. In DNA form, the CDR3 reads TGTGCCTGTGACACCTGGGGGATATCCGGCACCGATAAACTCATCTTT. This translates into CACDTWGISGTDKLIF.

This clone is judged medium-sized (0.01 to 0.1%). The V and J genes are TRAV29/DV5 and TRDJ1, with D hard to call. V was cut by 1 base and J by 2 bases, with 18 bases left in between. From germline, CDR1 is NSMFDY and CDR2 ISSIKDK. CDR3 size: 16 residues. DNA of the CDR3: TGTGCAGCAAGCTATTTTTCTCGTGATGGTACCGATAAACTCATCTTT. Residues: CAASYFSRDGTDKLIF.

This chain connects TRDV2 to TRDJ3; the match to TRDD3 covers 8 bases. V lost 0 bases to trimming and J lost 0 bases; unmatched junction nucleotides: 6. The CDR3 covers 19 residues. Per the germline V gene, CDR1 is GEAIGNYY and CDR2 is EKD. CDR3 nucleotide sequence: TGTGCCTGTGACACCGTACTGGGGGCCATCTCCTGGGACACCCGACAGATGTTTTTC. Amino acids: CACDTVLGAISWDTRQMFF.

This clone came up a few times. The rearrangement links TRDV2 to TRDJ3; 8 bases are a match to TRDD3. This CDR3 region has 17 residues. The trim removed 3 bases at V and 0 bases at J, leaving 3 bases unmatched. CDR1 is GEAIGNYY, CDR2 EKD, per germline. CDR3 sequence (DNA): TGTGCCTGTGACTGGGGATACCTCTCCTGGGACACCCGACAGATGTTTTTC. Translated: CACDWGYLSWDTRQMFF.

This clone came up a few times. This chain connects TRDV1 to TRDJ1, with 8 positions matching TRDD3. CDR1 is TSWWSYY, CDR2 QGS, per germline. This CDR3 has 22 amino acids. V lost 5 bases to trimming and J lost 3 bases; unmatched junction nucleotides: 29. This chain's CDR3 is CALGPSIRGNGGGDISPDKLIF. The CDR3 coding sequence is TGTGCTCTTGGGCCGTCGATCCGCGGGAACGGGGGGGGGGATATAAGCCCCGATAAACTCATCTTT.

About this clone: One end of the junction is discordant with germline, which a read error may explain. Distinct nucleotide sequences in the sample also encode this CDR3. This chain links TRAV29/DV5 with TRDJ1; TRDD3 matches at 7 bases. CDR1 is NSMFDY, CDR2 ISSIKDK, per germline. The CDR3 has 18 amino acids. CDR3 amino acids: CAATVFGVLGIYTDKLIF. CDR3 DNA: TGCGCAGCAACCGTCTTTGGTGTACTGGGGATTTACACCGATAAACTCATCTTT. The whole variable domain, remainder taken from reference TRAV29/DV5 and TRDJ1, is DQQVKQNSPSLSVQEGRISILNCDYTNSMFDYFLWYKKYPAEGPTFLISISSIKDKNEDGRFTVFLNKSAKHLSLHIVPSQPGDSAVYFCAATVFGVLGIYTDKLIFGKGTRVTVEP.

This clone was counted only a few times. The chain joins TRDV2 to TRDJ1; 10 nucleotides match TRDD3. CDR1 and CDR2 (germline): GEAIGNYY, EKD. CDR3 length equals 19 residues. The ends lost 0 bases at V and 0 bases at J; junction bases unmatched: 12. Here the CDR3 reads CACDTSVLGDRRYTDKLIF. Here the CDR3 DNA reads TGTGCCTGTGACACCAGCGTACTGGGGGATCGCAGGTACACCGATAAACTCATCTTT.

This clone appeared a few times. The chain couples TRDV1 to TRDJ4; D remains ambiguous. The CDR3 covers 16 residues. Germline V gene sequence: CDR1 TSWWSYY, CDR2 QGS. Trimming pared 4 bases from V and 2 bases from J, leaving 20 bases between. The CDR3 loop reads CALGGFPPYAGRPLIF. CDR3 bases: TGTGCTCTTGGGGGATTTCCCCCGTACGCGGGAAGACCCCTGATCTTT.

In its sample, this clone was seen a few times. The chain recombines TRDV1 with TRDJ1, with unresolved D. The CDR3 has 21 residues. Per germline, CDR1 TSWWSYY and CDR2 QGS. V was clipped by 0 bases and J by 0 bases, with 26 bases between them. CDR3 DNA: TGTGCTCTTGGGGAACTACCCTTAGCCCCAGGAGGGGTGGCTTACACCGATAAACTCATCTTT. Translating it yields CALGELPLAPGGVAYTDKLIF.

With regard to this clone: This may arise from a read error, as a much more abundant clone is one base away. This chain links TRDV1 with TRDJ1, with D maybe TRDD3 (6 bases). From germline, CDR1 is TSWWSYY and CDR2 QGS. The V end was cut by 10 bases, the J end by 2 bases, with 14 bases between. This CDR3 is built from 13 residues. CDR3 coding DNA: TGTGCTCGTTTGGAGGGGATGACCGATAAACTCATCTTT. Translating gives CARLEGMTDKLIF.

In regard to this clone: This sample includes further DNA sequences coding for the same CDR3. This rearrangement joins TRDV1 to TRDJ1; 8 bases are a match to TRDD3. The V segment lost 1 base and the J segment 0 bases; nucleotides outside the gene matches: 28. The CDR3 length is 24 residues. Germline-derived CDR1 and CDR2 are TSWWSYY and QGS. The CDR3 spells CALGEPTSGVWRGITEEYTDKLIF. The CDR3 DNA sequence: TGTGCTCTTGGGGAACCCACAAGCGGGGTTTGGCGGGGGATAACGGAGGAGTACACCGATAAACTCATCTTT.

This clone has more than one count but fewer than ten. As DNA, the CDR3 is TGTGCTCTTGGGGAATGGAATACTACCGCGATTGGGGGGTACACCGATAAACTCATCTTT. Translation gives CALGEWNTTAIGGYTDKLIF. This chain uses TRDV1 with TRDJ1, with D possibly being TRDD3 (6 bases). Deletions cut 2 bases from V and 0 bases from J, with 25 bases between. CDR1 is TSWWSYY, CDR2 QGS, per germline. The CDR3 spans 20 residues.

This clone has more than one count but fewer than ten. The chain is built from TRDV1 and TRDJ1; TRDD2 is a possible D gene (6 bases). Trimming stripped 5 bases from V and 0 bases from J, with 22 bases between. The germline V gene encodes CDR1 TSWWSYY and CDR2 QGS. The CDR3 is made up of 18 amino acids. The chain's CDR3 is CALGPPTPLTIYTDKLIF. CDR3 sequence (DNA): TGTGCTCTTGGGCCTCCTACCCCTCTGACGATATACACCGATAAACTCATCTTT.

A word on this clone: A far larger clone differs by one base, so this is likely a read error. The chain employs TRDV2 and TRDJ3, with 9 bases lining up with TRDD3. The germline CDR1 and CDR2 sequences are GEAIGNYY and EKD. The CDR3 consists of 18 residues. The CDR3 region is CACATVGDSSWDTRQMFF. The CDR3 region has the DNA TGTGCCTGTGCCACCGTGGGGGATAGCTCCTGGGACACCCGACAGATGTTTTTC.

By sample fraction, this clone is medium-sized. V gene TRDV3 combines with J gene TRDJ1; 8 nucleotides match TRDD3. V was clipped by 5 bases and J by 0 bases; unmatched bases: 2. The CDR3 runs to 12 residues. From germline, CDR1 is TVYSNPD and CDR2 GDNSRS (reference sequence). Written as DNA, the CDR3 is TGTGCCGGACTGGGGGACACCGATAAACTCATCTTT. As protein: CAGLGDTDKLIF.

In its sample, this clone ranks as medium-sized. The chain recombines TRDV2 with TRDJ3; 9 bases align to TRDD3. The trim removed 3 bases at V and 2 bases at J, leaving 10 bases unmatched. CDR3 length equals 19 residues. Germline-derived CDR1 and CDR2 are GEAIGNYY and EKD. The CDR3 here is CACDVRTGGLTWDTRQMFF. The CDR3 DNA follows: TGTGCCTGTGACGTACGTACTGGGGGACTAACCTGGGACACCCGACAGATGTTTTTC.

This clone is medium-sized by share. The chain couples TRDV1 to TRDJ1, with 10 bases lining up with TRDD3. Trimming at V came to 1 base and at J to 0 bases, leaving 14 bases not matched to a gene. The CDR3 has 20 amino acids. Germline V CDR1 and CDR2: TSWWSYY, QGS. This chain's CDR3 is CALGEPNFPTGGSYTDKLIF. CDR3 sequence (DNA): TGTGCTCTTGGGGAACCCAACTTCCCTACTGGGGGATCCTACACCGATAAACTCATCTTT.

This clone was counted only a few times. A read error is possible here, since a much larger clone lies one base away. This chain uses TRDV2 with TRDJ1, with 10 bases lining up with TRDD3. V was clipped by 0 bases and J by 0 bases; unmatched bases: 9. Germline CDR1 and CDR2: GEAIGNYY and EKD. This CDR3 is 18 amino acids long. CDR3 DNA sequence: TGTGCCTGTGACACCGTCAAGAGTACTGGGGGATACACCGATAAACTCATCTTT. It translates to CACDTVKSTGGYTDKLIF.

About this clone: Just one base apart from a much larger clone, this may be a read error. Other DNA sequences in this specimen translate into the identical CDR3. The V and J genes are TRDV2 and TRDJ1; 7 bases are a match to TRDD3. This CDR3 spans 15 amino acids. Germline assignment: CDR1 GEAIGNYY and CDR2 EKD. CDR3 coding DNA: TGTGCCTGTGACACCGCATCTGGGGGGGCCGCCAAACTCATCTTC. It specifies CACDTASGGAAKLIF.

This clone was observed a handful of times. The gene calls are TRDV1 and TRDJ2; 12 nucleotides line up with TRDD3. Germline lookup yields CDR1 TSWWSYY and CDR2 QGS. V lost 0 bases to trimming and J lost 1 base; unmatched junction nucleotides: 27. The CDR3 loop spans 26 amino acids. For the CDR3, the DNA is TGTGCTCTTGGGGAACTAGAGAACATTCACCCAACGGCTGACTGGGGGATACTTGATTTGACAGCACAACTCTTCTTT. Protein: CALGELENIHPTADWGILDLTAQLFF.

As regards this clone: This is likely an artifact of a read error, given a far larger clone one base away. This chain uses TRDV2 with TRDJ2, with TRDD3 matching 8 bases. The germline V gene has CDR1 GEAIGNYY and CDR2 EKD. V lost 2 bases and J lost 3; bases outside the gene matches: 1. The CDR3 consists of 14 residues. The CDR3 here is CACDIWGMTAQLFF. The DNA of the CDR3 is TGTGCCTGTGACATCTGGGGGATGACAGCACAACTCTTCTTT.

This clone appeared a few times. This chain connects TRDV1 to TRDJ1; D might be TRDD2 (5 bases). This CDR3 contains 19 residues. The V end was cut by 2 bases, the J end by 0 bases, with 22 bases between. Germline values: CDR1 TSWWSYY, CDR2 QGS. The CDR3, as DNA: TGTGCTCTTGGGGAATCCCCCTACTATGCCACTTATAACACCGATAAACTCATCTTT. Encoded protein: CALGESPYYATYNTDKLIF.

This clone counts as medium-sized. The chain recombines TRDV2 with TRDJ1; 12 nucleotides match TRDD3. Germline assignment: CDR1 GEAIGNYY and CDR2 EKD. This CDR3 has 17 residues. After removal of 4 bases from V and 1 base from J, the junction contained 9 bases not matched to a gene. CDR3 in amino acids: CACENWGIHSSTDKLIF. The CDR3, as DNA: TGTGCCTGTGAAAACTGGGGGATACATTCGTCCACCGATAAACTCATCTTT.